This T cell receptor beta chain was found in a study of blood T cell repertoires in COVID-19. TCRdb's table, derived via immunoSEQ multiplex PCR, lists solely in-frame clones and lacks some. The sample includes under 200,000 clones, 85% to 90% of them seen just once. The receptor was isolated from a man in his fifties or sixties with COVID-19, enrolled during active disease. The specimen sequenced was peripheral blood.

The CDR3 protein is CASSRTPEGSNEQFF. CDR3 DNA: TGTGCCAGCAGCCGCACGCCGGAGGGGTCCAATGAGCAGTTCTTC. The genes are TRBV3-1 (or the pseudogene TRBV3-2) and TRBJ2-1; D is possibly TRBD2 (6 bases). V was pared by 4 bases and J by 6 bases, with 16 bases between. The CDR3 is 15 amino acids. Germline V lookup: CDR1 LGHDT, CDR2 YNNKEL (reference sequence).